This T cell receptor beta chain is from a study of Graves' ophthalmopathy and Graves' hyperthyroidism. Turning to the study itself: Hyperthyroidism qualified as stable when ophthalmopathy did not develop within 18 months of follow-up. Findings and limits, study-wide: Among expanded thyroid clonotypes above 0.001 frequency, most also occurred in blood. A model built from 13 signatures distinguished ophthalmopathy from stable hyperthyroidism with 85% to 90% sensitivity and 81.08% specificity.

As regards this clonotype: Its antigen is not identified.

The authors diagnosed from clinical symptoms, serum thyroxine, TRAb, thyroid ultrasound and orbital computed tomography. As the template, RNA transcripts were used to amplify TCR beta CDR3 regions. First-round RT-PCR with HTBI primers preceded a second-round multiplex PCR. Each CDR3 protein is one row after TCRdb ran MiXCR on the multiplex PCR reads. The sample has over a million distinct CDR3 sequences; about two fifths are singletons. In germline, CDR1 is DFQATT, CDR2 SNEGSKA (reference sequence). The ends were cut back, 2 bases at V and 10 bases at J, with 14 bases in the middle. This CDR3 spans 13 amino acids.

This receptor was obtained from an adult man with Graves' hyperthyroidism. Material for sequencing was peripheral blood or thyroid tissue (not recorded which). The J gene is TRBJ2-2, the V gene TRBV20-1; no definite D call. For the CDR3, the DNA is TGCAGTGCTAGAAATCCCGCCTTCTCGGAGCTGTTTTTT. Protein product: CSARNPAFSELFF.